Shown below are 26 T cell receptor beta chains from a single sample sequenced in a study of T cells expressing NK-cell markers. From its re-call of the 5' RACE reads, TCRdb lists each CDR3 protein once, without DNA. The sample features some 600,000 distinct CDR3 sequences, with roughly 3.6% in its top ten. The sample consisted of blood T cells: a sorted CD56 or NKG2C T cell subset, CD4+ or CD8+ T cells, or bulk PBMC T cells (not recorded which). These receptors were collected from a man aged 18 to 30 in good health.

V and J are TRBV28 and TRBJ2-3. Germline CDR1 MDHEN, CDR2 SYDVKM. The CDR3 loop spans 15 amino acids. The CDR3 sequence is CASSFKLLGTDTQYF.

The V gene is TRBV2, the J gene TRBJ2-1; TCRdb selects TRBD2, and the lack of DNA leaves this call unchecked. Germline lookup yields CDR1 SNHLY and CDR2 FYNNEI. The CDR3 has 15 residues. CDR3 sequence: CASRGTSENYNEQFF.

V and J are TRBV3-1 and TRBJ2-7; with no DNA, the TCRdb D assignment of TRBD1 cannot be verified. This CDR3 spans 14 amino acids. CDR1 is LGHDT and CDR2 is YNNKEL in the germline V gene (reference sequence). The CDR3 loop reads CASSPTPEEGEQYF.

This sequence joins TRBV4-1 and TRBJ1-6. Germline V gene lookup returns CDR1 MGHRA and CDR2 YSYEKL. The CDR3 consists of 15 residues. CDR3 sequence: CASSQAGLLGSPLHF.

V gene TRBV20-1 combines with J gene TRBJ1-1; TCRdb returns TRBD1, unconfirmable since there is no DNA. The CDR3 is made up of 13 amino acids. CDR1 and CDR2 (germline): DFQATT, SNEGSKA (reference sequence). The CDR3 region is CSGKGARETEAFF.

The V gene is TRBV20-1, the J gene TRBJ2-1; TCRdb lists TRBD2, though no DNA is available to test this call. The CDR3 is 12 amino acids. Germline CDR1 and CDR2: DFQATT and SNEGSKA (reference sequence). Here the CDR3 reads CSARDGSGIPFF.

The chain is built from TRBV27 and TRBJ2-7. Germline CDR1 reads MNHEY; CDR2 reads SMNVEV (reference sequence). CDR3 length equals 13 residues. The CDR3 reads CASSPRASYEQYF.

Here the CDR3 reads CASSLEDRGGNIQYF. The chain carries TRBV7-2 and TRBJ2-4; there is no DNA to check the TCRdb D call of TRBD1. CDR3 length: 15 residues. Germline V gene sequence: CDR1 SGHTA, CDR2 FQGNSA. Based on the CDR3 plus reference TRBV7-2 and TRBJ2-4, the full variable domain is GAGVSQSPSNKVTEKGKDVELRCDPISGHTALYWYRQSLGQGLEFLIYFQGNSAPDKSGLPSDRFSAERTGGSVSTLTIQRTQQEDSAVYLCASSLEDRGGNIQYFGAGTRLSVL.

The chain carries TRBV4-3 and TRBJ2-5; absent DNA, TCRdb's TRBD1 call cannot be checked. CDR1 and CDR2 (germline): LGHNA, YSLEER. This CDR3 spans 15 amino acids. The CDR3 loop is CASSQEFTDRETQYF.

The chain joins TRBV5-5 to TRBJ1-3. There are 16 residues in the CDR3. Germline-derived CDR1 and CDR2 are SGHKS and YYEKEE (reference sequence). CDR3 sequence: CASSLDGLPSGNTIYF.

The chain employs TRBV6-5 and TRBJ2-7; the TCRdb call, TRBD1, lacks DNA for checking. Germline V gene data show CDR1 as MNHEY and CDR2 as SVGAGI. The CDR3 has 14 amino acids. This CDR3 reads CASSYQGAIYEQYF.

The chain joins TRBV5-6 to TRBJ1-2; no DNA is available, so the TRBD1 call from TCRdb remains unchecked. The germline gives CDR1 SGHDT, CDR2 YYEEEE. The CDR3 has 12 amino acids. Here the CDR3 reads CASSPDTGGYTF.

The V call is TRBV20-1, the J call TRBJ1-1; there is no DNA to check the TCRdb D call of TRBD1. This CDR3 is built from 14 residues. CDR1 DFQATT and CDR2 SNEGSKA come from the germline V gene (reference sequence). The CDR3 sequence is CSAGHKQGATEAFF.

The CDR3 here is CSVETQGQFFYGYTF. The rearrangement links TRBV29-1 to TRBJ1-2; TCRdb proposes TRBD1, but this gene call is untestable without DNA. Per the germline V gene, CDR1 is SQVTM and CDR2 is ANQGSEA. This CDR3 region has 15 residues.

The chain couples TRBV7-9 to TRBJ2-3; TCRdb proposes TRBD2, but this gene call is untestable without DNA. Germline V gene lookup returns CDR1 SEHNR and CDR2 FQNEAQ (reference sequence). The CDR3 covers 16 residues. The CDR3 is CASSLPSGNTQIMQYF.

The chain recombines TRBV27 with TRBJ1-6. The CDR3 runs to 13 residues. Germline CDR1 and CDR2: MNHEY and SMNVEV (reference sequence). The CDR3 sequence: CASSYLDNSPLHF.

The V and J genes are TRBV9 and TRBJ2-1; the TRBD1 assignment by TCRdb is unverifiable without DNA. The CDR3 is 11 residues long. Germline V CDR1 and CDR2: SGDLS, YYNGEE. The CDR3 reads CASSGANEQFF.

This sequence joins TRBV6-5 and TRBJ2-5; TCRdb proposes TRBD2, but this gene call is untestable without DNA. The CDR3 contains 16 residues. Germline loops: CDR1 MNHEY, CDR2 SVGAGI. The CDR3 sequence: CASSYSTGALQETQYF.

The chain couples TRBV19 to TRBJ2-3; TCRdb indicates TRBD2, and absent DNA this call remains unverified. The CDR3 length is 15 residues. Germline CDR1 reads LNHDA; CDR2 reads SQIVND (reference sequence). The CDR3 is CASSSGAYGPDTQYF.

The chain has TRBV7-6 and TRBJ2-5; the D gene TCRdb calls, TRBD2, cannot be checked with no DNA. The germline CDR1 and CDR2 sequences are SGHVS and FNYEAQ. The CDR3 has 14 residues. CDR3 protein: CASSPELARETQYF.

The chain is built from TRBV18 and TRBJ2-7. Germline V lookup: CDR1 KGHSH, CDR2 LQKENI. The CDR3 runs 12 residues. The CDR3 protein is CASSRQSNEQYF. Complete variable domain (other parts from reference TRBV18 and TRBJ2-7): NAGVMQNPRHLVRRRGQEARLRCSPMKGHSHVYWYRQLPEEGLKFMVYLQKENIIDESGMPKERFSAEFPKEGPSILRIQQVVRGDSAAYFCASSRQSNEQYFGPGTRLTVT.

The CDR3 sequence: CATSDVASGGQETQYF. This chain connects TRBV24-1 to TRBJ2-5; TCRdb indicates TRBD2, and absent DNA this call remains unverified. CDR3 length: 16 residues. Germline values: CDR1 KGHDR, CDR2 SFDVKD.

The chain recombines TRBV12-3 or TRBV12-4 with TRBJ2-2. This CDR3 has 15 residues. The CDR3 loop reads CASSLLLGGTGELFF.

V usage is TRBV12-3 or TRBV12-4 and J usage is TRBJ2-1. The CDR3 extends over 13 amino acids. The CDR3 sequence: CASSSVDTNEQFF.

This chain links TRBV12-3 or TRBV12-4 with TRBJ2-1; TCRdb calls TRBD2, which cannot be checked without DNA. This CDR3 region has 14 residues. The CDR3 sequence is CASSLSGRLDEQFF.

The chain couples TRBV7-8 to TRBJ1-1; TCRdb picks TRBD1, but there is no DNA to check that call. Germline V CDR1 and CDR2: SGHVS, FQNEAQ. This CDR3 has 13 amino acids. CDR3 residues: CASSLLRGTEAFF.